Presented here are 20 T cell receptor beta chains from one specimen sequenced in a study of blood T cell repertoires in COVID-19. The table came from immunoSEQ multiplex PCR; TCRdb's copy has only in-frame clones and leaves some out. Here the sample spans 55,000 to 90,000 clones, approximately 86% being singletons. Sequencing was carried out using peripheral blood. Receptors originate from a woman aged 60-70 years with acute or convalescent COVID-19.

V and J are TRBV10-1 and TRBJ2-1, with 13 bases matching TRBD2. Trimming at V came to 3 bases and at J to 7 bases, leaving 9 bases not matched to a gene. CDR3 size: 17 residues. Per the germline V gene, CDR1 is WNHNN and CDR2 is SYGVQD (reference sequence). The CDR3 sequence: CASSDRTSGGPWNEQFF. CDR3 nucleotide sequence: TGCGCCAGCAGTGATCGGACTAGCGGGGGCCCATGGAATGAGCAGTTCTTC.

The rearrangement uses TRBV19 and TRBJ2-7; 7 bases align to TRBD1. Germline CDR1 LNHDA, CDR2 SQIVND (reference sequence). V gave up 9 bases and J gave up 3 bases; unmatched junction bases: 8. The CDR3 contains 13 residues. The CDR3 DNA follows: TGTGCCAGCACGGGACAGAGAAGCTACGAGCAGTACTTC. Translating gives CASTGQRSYEQYF. Full variable domain (rest looked up from reference TRBV19 and TRBJ2-7): DGGITQSPKYLFRKEGQNVTLSCEQNLNHDAMYWYRQDPGQGLRLIYYSQIVNDFQKGDIAEGYSVSREKKESFPLTVTSAQKNPTAFYLCASTGQRSYEQYFGPGTRLTVT.

The CDR3 region has the DNA TGTGCCAGCAGCTTCTATTACCAAGAGACCCAGTACTTC. Protein product: CASSFYYQETQYF. The V gene is TRBV5-6, the J gene TRBJ2-5; D unclear. CDR1 SGHDT and CDR2 YYEEEE come from the germline V gene. Trimming stripped 2 bases from V and 0 bases from J, with 5 bases between. The CDR3 covers 13 residues.

This sequence joins TRBV20-1 and TRBJ2-1; 10 bases agree with TRBD2. The CDR3 is 10 amino acids. Trimming at V came to 5 bases and at J to 13 bases, leaving 2 bases not matched to a gene. CDR1 is DFQATT, CDR2 SNEGSKA, per germline (reference sequence). DNA for the CDR3: TGCAGTGCTGCTAGCGGGGGACAGTTCTTC. Its translation: CSAASGGQFF.

The chain uses TRBV27 and TRBJ2-1; 8 bases fit TRBD2. V shed 6 bases and J 6 bases; nucleotides not matched to a gene: 7. Germline V gives CDR1 MNHEY, CDR2 SMNVEV (reference sequence). The CDR3 runs to 14 residues. The DNA of the CDR3 is TGTGCCAGCAGCCCAATCGGGGGGGTCAATGAGCAGTTCTTC. Translated: CASSPIGGVNEQFF.

This clone has more than one count but fewer than ten. This chain uses TRBV4-1 with TRBJ2-2; D remains unclear. Germline loops: CDR1 MGHRA, CDR2 YSYEKL. V lost 0 bases to trimming and J lost 6 bases, with 11 bases between them. The CDR3 sequence is 15 residues long. The CDR3 DNA sequence: TGCGCCAGCAGCCAAGAACCCGGTTTCGCCGGGGAGCTGTTTTTT. Encoded protein: CASSQEPGFAGELFF.

The rearrangement uses TRBV7-9 and TRBJ2-7, with TRBD1 identical over 8 bases. This CDR3 region has 12 residues. Germline loops: CDR1 SEHNR, CDR2 FQNEAQ (reference sequence). Germline trimming cut 5 bases from V and 6 bases from J; bases unmatched to any gene: 3. The CDR3 nucleotides are TGTGCCAGCAGCCGGACAGGGTTCGAGCAGTACTTC. Its protein is CASSRTGFEQYF.

V and J are TRBV6-5 and TRBJ1-2; 9 bases are shared with TRBD1. With 0 bases clipped from V and 11 bases from J, the junction kept 4 bases outside the gene matches. This CDR3 spans 13 amino acids. Germline CDR1 and CDR2: MNHEY and SVGAGI. The CDR3 protein is CASSYSTGGRYTF. In DNA form, the CDR3 reads TGTGCCAGCAGTTACTCGACAGGGGGAAGGTACACCTTC.

This chain uses TRBV28 with TRBJ2-7; no clear D gene. The CDR3 totals 13 residues. In germline, CDR1 is MDHEN, CDR2 SYDVKM. V shed 3 bases and J shed 3 bases, with 9 bases lying between them. The CDR3 reads CASSLSGHYEQYF. DNA for the CDR3: TGTGCCAGCAGTTTGAGTGGGCACTACGAGCAGTACTTC.

The chain couples TRBV19 to TRBJ1-5, with D uncertain. The CDR3 has 13 residues. Germline loops: CDR1 LNHDA, CDR2 SQIVND (reference sequence). V lost 6 bases, J lost 0 bases, and 6 bases lay in between. The CDR3 loop reads CASREYSNQPQHF. The CDR3 DNA follows: TGTGCCAGTAGGGAGTATAGCAATCAGCCCCAGCATTTT.

The chain is built from TRBV14 and TRBJ1-3, with D uncertain. Germline CDR1 SGHDN, CDR2 FVKESK. Trimming stripped 1 base from V and 1 base from J, with 8 bases between. The CDR3 is 15 residues long. CDR3: CASSQGRGSGNTIYF. The CDR3 DNA is TGTGCCAGCAGCCAAGGGCGGGGTTCTGGAAACACCATATATTTT.

V and J are TRBV30 and TRBJ2-4; D not resolved. The germline V and J ends were trimmed by 2 bases and 6 bases, with 5 bases remaining between them. Germline V gene lookup returns CDR1 GTSNPN and CDR2 SVGIG (reference sequence). The CDR3 sequence is 11 residues long. This CDR3 is CAWSPGNIQYF. The CDR3 DNA sequence: TGTGCCTGGAGTCCAGGAAACATTCAGTACTTC.

The CDR3 loop is CASSLGASSPYEQYF. The CDR3 nucleotides read TGTGCCAGCAGCCTAGGGGCCTCCAGTCCCTACGAGCAGTACTTC. This chain joins TRBV5-6 and TRBJ2-7; perhaps TRBD1 as D (5 bases). The germline V gene encodes CDR1 SGHDT and CDR2 YYEEEE. Trimming removed 4 bases from V and 2 bases from J, with 16 bases in between. CDR3 length: 15 amino acids.

A single count supports this clone. The gene calls are TRBV2 and TRBJ1-2; TRBD1 matches 10 bases. The trim removed 5 bases at V and 4 bases at J, leaving 10 bases unmatched. Germline CDR1 SNHLY, CDR2 FYNNEI. The CDR3 is 16 amino acids. This CDR3 is CASSRRTGGSGYGYTF. The CDR3, as DNA: TGTGCCAGCAGTAGGAGGACAGGGGGTTCGGGCTATGGCTACACCTTC.

The rearrangement joins TRBV28 to TRBJ2-7; maybe TRBD1 (6 bases). CDR1 is MDHEN and CDR2 is SYDVKM in the germline V gene. The CDR3 consists of 16 residues. Trimming left V 3 bases short and J 0 bases short, with 15 bases between. Here the CDR3 DNA reads TGTGCCAGCAGTTTCCGGCGAACAGGGAGCTCCTACGAGCAGTACTTC. It codes for CASSFRRTGSSYEQYF.

The chain has TRBV5-1 and TRBJ2-5, with 8 bases lining up with TRBD2. J lost 4 bases, V lost 0 bases, and 11 bases had no gene match. CDR1 SGHRS and CDR2 YFSETQ come from the germline V gene. The CDR3 consists of 17 residues. CDR3 in DNA: TGCGCCAGCAGCTTGGCTTCGGCGGGGGGCCAAGGAGAGACCCAGTACTTC. Amino acids: CASSLASAGGQGETQYF.

This clone was found once. The rearrangement links TRBV24-1 to TRBJ1-5; D is undetermined. V shed 0 bases and J shed 8 bases, with 10 bases lying between them. CDR3 length: 14 residues. Germline CDR1 KGHDR, CDR2 SFDVKD. Written as DNA, the CDR3 is TGTGCCACCAGTGATTTGATGAGCGGCGAGCCCCAGCATTTT. It specifies CATSDLMSGEPQHF.

V usage is TRBV5-5 and J usage is TRBJ1-6, with D possibly TRBD1 on 5 matching bases. Germline loops: CDR1 SGHKS, CDR2 YYEKEE (reference sequence). The CDR3 sequence is 14 residues long. V dropped 1 base and J dropped 8 bases, with 10 bases sitting between them. In nucleotides, the CDR3 is TGTGCCAGCAGCTTGTCTCAGGGTTATTCACCCCTCCACTTT. Protein sequence: CASSLSQGYSPLHF.

The rearrangement uses TRBV7-2 and TRBJ2-2; tentative D call: TRBD2 (6 bases). The CDR3 extends over 15 amino acids. The V end lost 1 base, the J end lost 8 bases, and 14 bases lay between the germline ends. Per germline, CDR1 SGHTA and CDR2 FQGNSA. The CDR3 bases are TGTGCCAGCAGCTTAGTCCGGGGGAGGTCTGGGGAGCTGTTTTTT. This translates into CASSLVRGRSGELFF.

The rearrangement links TRBV7-7 to TRBJ2-5; D remains ambiguous. Per germline, CDR1 SSHAT and CDR2 FNYEAQ (reference sequence). Trimming took off 1 base at V and 0 bases at J, with 6 bases between the two ends. The length of the CDR3 is 14 residues. CDR3 sequence: CASSLGAYQETQYF. The CDR3 DNA sequence: TGTGCCAGCAGCTTAGGAGCTTACCAAGAGACCCAGTACTTC.